These 14 T cell receptor beta chains were all obtained from the same sample, sequenced in a study of blood T cell repertoires in COVID-19 (TCRdb year 2020). Library generation was performed with the immunoSEQ multiplex PCR assay. Entries here come from immuneACCESS through TCRdb and include only in-frame sequences with V and J called. Some clones fail to appear in such tables; in the studies checked, an unresolved V gene covers under half of the shortfall, and the cause of the remainder is unknown. The sample records roughly 190,000 clones, 65% to 85% of which are singletons. The ten largest account for about 2.7% of the sample. Specimen: peripheral blood. These receptors all stem from a human donor with acute or convalescent COVID-19. The donor label of this sample is uncertain.

The chain recombines TRBV6-5 with TRBJ2-1; D is perhaps TRBD2 (5 bases). The V and J ends lost 4 bases and 0 bases respectively, with 10 bases between them. Germline values: CDR1 MNHEY, CDR2 SVGAGI. This CDR3 is 15 amino acids long. The CDR3 sequence is CASSSSGSSYNEQFF. In nucleotides, the CDR3 is TGTGCCAGCAGTTCCAGCGGCAGCTCCTACAATGAGCAGTTCTTC.

This clone has just one count. This rearrangement joins TRBV10-1 to TRBJ2-7, with 7 bases fitting TRBD2. V dropped 3 bases and J dropped 4; count of bases not matched to a gene: 6. The germline CDR1 and CDR2 sequences are WNHNN and SYGVQD (reference sequence). The CDR3 contains 14 residues. The CDR3 region has the DNA TGCGCCAGCAGTGAAGGACTAGGGATATACGAGCAGTACTTC. Protein: CASSEGLGIYEQYF.

The chain couples TRBV30 to TRBJ1-2; 7 positions agree with TRBD1. The length of the CDR3 is 11 residues. After removal of 4 bases from V and 8 bases from J, the junction contained 4 bases not matched to a gene. Germline CDR1 is GTSNPN and CDR2 is SVGIG (reference sequence). The DNA of the CDR3 is TGTGCCTGGACGGCACAGGGGGGCTACACCTTC. This sequence encodes CAWTAQGGYTF.

V and J are TRBV30 and TRBJ1-4, with no clear D. V lost 1 base and J 8 bases, leaving 11 bases between the germline ends. The germline V gene has CDR1 GTSNPN and CDR2 SVGIG (reference sequence). This CDR3 contains 13 residues. The CDR3 region has the DNA TGTGCCTGGAGTGCACGGAGAGGGGAAAAACTGTTTTTT. This codes for CAWSARRGEKLFF. Based on the CDR3 plus reference TRBV30 and TRBJ1-4, the full variable domain is SQTIHQWPATLVQPVGSPLSLECTVEGTSNPNLYWYRQAAGRGLQLLFYSVGIGQISSEVPQNLSASRPQDRQFILSSKKLLLSDSGFYLCAWSARRGEKLFFGSGTQLSVL.

The chain recombines TRBV11-2 with TRBJ2-7, with no clear D. The CDR3 consists of 12 residues. V was clipped by 6 bases and J by 5 bases, with 11 bases between them. The germline V gene has CDR1 SGHAT and CDR2 FQNNGV. CDR3 nucleotides: TGTGCCAGCAGTCGGTCACGCAACGAGCAGTACTTC. As protein: CASSRSRNEQYF.

This sequence joins TRBV5-1 and TRBJ2-1, with 7 bases aligning to TRBD2. V lost 0 bases and J lost 7; bases outside the gene matches: 10. CDR1 is SGHRS, CDR2 YFSETQ, per germline. This CDR3 region has 16 residues. CDR3 region: CASSLAPSGVTNEQFF. In DNA form, the CDR3 reads TGCGCCAGCAGCTTGGCCCCGAGCGGGGTCACGAATGAGCAGTTCTTC.

The chain employs TRBV30 and TRBJ1-3; 8 bases are shared with TRBD1. This CDR3 has 13 residues. Germline V gene data show CDR1 as GTSNPN and CDR2 as SVGIG (reference sequence). Trimming cost V 4 bases and J 9 bases; bases outside gene matches: 8. The CDR3 loop is CAWTRDRSGTIYF. DNA for the CDR3: TGTGCCTGGACTAGGGACAGGTCAGGCACCATATATTTT.

The chain links TRBV5-4 to TRBJ1-3; 9 positions agree with TRBD1. CDR1 and CDR2 from the germline V gene are SGHNT and YYREEE (reference sequence). The junction had 2 bases not matched to a gene; V was cut back by 0 bases and J by 4 bases. The CDR3 sequence is 15 residues long. Written as DNA, the CDR3 is TGTGCCAGCAGCTTGGACAGGGGGCGCGGAAACACCATATATTTT. This encodes CASSLDRGRGNTIYF.

The chain employs TRBV19 and TRBJ2-3, with D maybe TRBD2 (6 bases). The CDR3 extends over 15 amino acids. V was cut by 3 bases and J by 9 bases, with 19 bases left in between. Germline V gene data show CDR1 as LNHDA and CDR2 as SQIVND (reference sequence). The CDR3 nucleotides read TGTGCCAGTAGTATGGGCAGCGGGTCTGGTGAGACGCAGTATTTT. This translates into CASSMGSGSGETQYF.

J is TRBJ2-1 and V is TRBV9; D unresolved. Trimming stripped 4 bases from V and 8 bases from J, with 19 bases between. The CDR3 is 15 amino acids. Germline lookup yields CDR1 SGDLS and CDR2 YYNGEE. The CDR3 nucleotides read TGTGCCAGCAGCCCCCAACAAATGGGCCCCCATGAGCAGTTCTTC. It yields the protein CASSPQQMGPHEQFF.

J is TRBJ1-6 and V is TRBV7-3, with TRBD1 identical over 7 bases. V trimming: 4 bases; J trimming: 6 bases; junction bases outside the gene matches: 3. The CDR3 is made up of 14 amino acids. Per germline, CDR1 SGHTA and CDR2 FQGTGA. CDR3 loop: CASSSGQINSPLHF. The CDR3 DNA sequence: TGTGCCAGCAGCTCGGGACAGATTAATTCACCCCTCCACTTT.

V and J are TRBV10-2 and TRBJ2-1; 9 bases match TRBD2. Germline V gene sequence: CDR1 WSHSY, CDR2 SAAADI. The CDR3 sequence is 14 residues long. V dropped 5 bases and J dropped 8; count of bases not matched to a gene: 7. The CDR3 nucleotides read TGCGCCAGCAGTTCTAGCGGGGTAAGACATGAGCAGTTCTTC. This translates into CASSSSGVRHEQFF.

CDR3 protein: CASGQLTYSNQPQHF. DNA for the CDR3: TGTGCCAGCGGACAGTTGACTTATAGCAATCAGCCCCAGCATTTT. The genes are TRBV14 and TRBJ1-5; the D gene is possibly TRBD1 (6 bases). The CDR3 covers 15 residues. The germline V gene encodes CDR1 SGHDN and CDR2 FVKESK. Trimming took 8 bases from V and 0 from J, leaving 14 bases between them.

The chain employs TRBV5-6 and TRBJ2-2; the D gene is possibly TRBD2 (6 bases). Germline V gene lookup returns CDR1 SGHDT and CDR2 YYEEEE. The CDR3 totals 16 residues. V was trimmed by 0 bases and J by 1 base, leaving 10 bases between them. CDR3: CASSLAWRENTGELFF. DNA for the CDR3: TGTGCCAGCAGCTTGGCGTGGCGGGAGAACACCGGGGAGCTGTTTTTT. The whole variable domain, remainder taken from reference TRBV5-6 and TRBJ2-2, is DAGVTQSPTHLIKTRGQQVTLRCSPKSGHDTVSWYQQALGQGPQFIFQYYEEEERQRGNFPDRFSGHQFPNYSSELNVNALLLGDSALYLCASSLAWRENTGELFFGEGSRLTVL.